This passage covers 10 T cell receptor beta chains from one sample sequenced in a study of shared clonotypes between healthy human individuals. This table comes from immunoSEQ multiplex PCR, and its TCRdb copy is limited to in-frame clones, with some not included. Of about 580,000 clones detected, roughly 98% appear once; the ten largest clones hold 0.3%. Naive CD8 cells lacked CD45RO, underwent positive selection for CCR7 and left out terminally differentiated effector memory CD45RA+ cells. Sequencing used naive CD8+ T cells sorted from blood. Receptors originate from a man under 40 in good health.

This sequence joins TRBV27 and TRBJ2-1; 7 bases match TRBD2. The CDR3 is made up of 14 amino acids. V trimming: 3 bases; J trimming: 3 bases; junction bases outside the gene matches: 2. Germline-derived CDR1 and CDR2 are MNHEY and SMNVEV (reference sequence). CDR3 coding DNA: TGTGCCAGCAGTTTGGCGGGAGACTACAATGAGCAGTTCTTC. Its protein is CASSLAGDYNEQFF.

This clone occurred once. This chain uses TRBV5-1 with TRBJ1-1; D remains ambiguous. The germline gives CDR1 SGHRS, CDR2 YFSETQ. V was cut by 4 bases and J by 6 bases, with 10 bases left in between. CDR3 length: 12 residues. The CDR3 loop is CASSPPGAEAFF. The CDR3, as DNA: TGCGCCAGCAGCCCACCTGGGGCTGAAGCTTTCTTT. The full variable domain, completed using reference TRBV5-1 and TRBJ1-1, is KAGVTQTPRYLIKTRGQQVTLSCSPISGHRSVSWYQQTPGQGLQFLFEYFSETQRNKGNFPGRFSGRQFSNSRSEMNVSTLELGDSALYLCASSPPGAEAFFGQGTRLTVV.

DNA of the CDR3: TGCGCCAGCAGCTTGCGCCCAGGCGGGGGTGGCGCAGATACGCAGTATTTT. This gives the protein CASSLRPGGGGADTQYF. This sequence joins TRBV5-1 and TRBJ2-3; 7 bases map to TRBD2. Per germline, CDR1 SGHRS and CDR2 YFSETQ. V was pared by 1 base and J by 4 bases, with 12 bases of the junction left unmatched. CDR3 length equals 17 residues.

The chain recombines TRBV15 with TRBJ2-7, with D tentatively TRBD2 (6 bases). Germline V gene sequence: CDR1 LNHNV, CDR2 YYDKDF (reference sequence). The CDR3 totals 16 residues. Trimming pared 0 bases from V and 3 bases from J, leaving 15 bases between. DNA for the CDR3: TGTGCCACCAGCAGAGAGAGGGAGAGACTAGACTACGAGCAGTACTTC. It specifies CATSRERERLDYEQYF.

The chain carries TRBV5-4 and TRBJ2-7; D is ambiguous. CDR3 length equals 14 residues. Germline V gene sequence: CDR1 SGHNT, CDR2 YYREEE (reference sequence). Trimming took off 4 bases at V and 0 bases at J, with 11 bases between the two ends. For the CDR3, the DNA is TGTGCCAGCAGCCCCGGACCAAGCTCCTACGAGCAGTACTTC. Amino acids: CASSPGPSSYEQYF. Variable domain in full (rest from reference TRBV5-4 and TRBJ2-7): ETGVTQSPTHLIKTRGQQVTLRCSSQSGHNTVSWYQQALGQGPQFIFQYYREEENGRGNFPPRFSGLQFPNYSSELNVNALELDDSALYLCASSPGPSSYEQYFGPGTRLTVT.

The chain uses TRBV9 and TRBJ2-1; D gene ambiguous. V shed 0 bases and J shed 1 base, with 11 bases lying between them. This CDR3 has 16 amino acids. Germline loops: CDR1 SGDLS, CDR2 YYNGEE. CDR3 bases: TGTGCCAGCAGCGTAGGAGACACCCAGTCCTACAATGAGCAGTTCTTC. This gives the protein CASSVGDTQSYNEQFF.

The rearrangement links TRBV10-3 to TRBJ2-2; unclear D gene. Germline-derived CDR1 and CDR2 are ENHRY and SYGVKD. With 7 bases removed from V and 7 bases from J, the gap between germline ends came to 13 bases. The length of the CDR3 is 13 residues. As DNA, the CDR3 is TGTGCCATCAAATGGCTCCTCGGCGGGGAGCTGTTTTTT. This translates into CAIKWLLGGELFF.

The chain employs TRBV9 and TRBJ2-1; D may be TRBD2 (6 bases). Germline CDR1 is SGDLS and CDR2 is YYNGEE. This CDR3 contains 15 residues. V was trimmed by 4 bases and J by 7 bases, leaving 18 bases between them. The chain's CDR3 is CASSSSSGRGNEQFF. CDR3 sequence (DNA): TGTGCCAGCAGCTCCTCGAGCGGGCGAGGTAATGAGCAGTTCTTC.

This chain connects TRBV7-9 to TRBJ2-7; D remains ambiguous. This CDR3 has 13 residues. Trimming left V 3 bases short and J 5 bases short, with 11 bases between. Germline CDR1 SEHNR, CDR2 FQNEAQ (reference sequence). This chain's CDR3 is CASSFGAWDEQYF. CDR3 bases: TGTGCCAGCAGCTTTGGTGCTTGGGACGAGCAGTACTTC.

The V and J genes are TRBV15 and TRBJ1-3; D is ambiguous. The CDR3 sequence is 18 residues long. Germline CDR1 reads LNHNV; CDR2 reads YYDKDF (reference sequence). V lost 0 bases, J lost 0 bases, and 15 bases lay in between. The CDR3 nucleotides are TGTGCCACCAGCAGAGATAGGTTCTTAATGAGCTCTGGAAACACCATATATTTT. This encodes CATSRDRFLMSSGNTIYF.